Listed here is a single T cell receptor (beta chain). As yet, its antigen is unknown. CD45RO-negative CD8 cells positively selected for CCR7 made up the naive population, which excluded terminally differentiated effector memory CD45RA+ cells. The data derive from a study of shared clonotypes between healthy human individuals. Data came from immunoSEQ multiplex PCR; TCRdb stores just in-frame clones and leaves some out. The sample holds 2 million or so clones, about 94% seen once. The V end lost 1 base, the J end lost 1 base, and 7 bases lay between the germline ends. In germline, CDR1 is GTSNPN, CDR2 SVGIG (reference sequence). CDR3 size: 14 residues. General study findings and limits: Blood alone was sampled, and tissue repertoires likely differ.

The chain links TRBV30 to TRBJ2-2; D is ambiguous. The receptor's source is a man aged 18 to 30 in good health. The specimen sequenced was naive CD8+ T cells sorted from blood. The CDR3: CAWSAGVNTGELFF. The DNA for the CDR3 is TGTGCCTGGAGTGCCGGAGTGAACACCGGGGAGCTGTTTTTT.